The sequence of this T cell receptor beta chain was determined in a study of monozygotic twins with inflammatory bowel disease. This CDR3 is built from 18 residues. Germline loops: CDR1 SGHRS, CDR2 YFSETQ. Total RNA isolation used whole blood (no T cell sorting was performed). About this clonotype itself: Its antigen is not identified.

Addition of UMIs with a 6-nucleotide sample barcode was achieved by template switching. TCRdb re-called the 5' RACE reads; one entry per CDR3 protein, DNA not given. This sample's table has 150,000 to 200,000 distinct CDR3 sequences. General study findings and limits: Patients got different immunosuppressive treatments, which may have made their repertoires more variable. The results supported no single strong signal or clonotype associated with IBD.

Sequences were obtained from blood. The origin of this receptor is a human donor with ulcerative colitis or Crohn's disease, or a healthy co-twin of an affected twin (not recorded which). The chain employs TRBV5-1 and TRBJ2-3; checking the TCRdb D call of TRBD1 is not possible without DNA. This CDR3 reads CASSLNPRDVLPSDTQYF.